A single sample gave rise to the 22 T cell receptor beta chains below, sequenced in a study of cytomegalovirus exposure and HLA in healthy donors. The PCR used 60 Vbeta and 13 Jbeta primers. Only in-frame clones appear in the TCRdb table, and some are missing; sequencing was by immunoSEQ multiplex PCR. The data contain 65,000 to 75,000 clones, 60% to 80% of them singletons. The sequencing sample was made of PBMCs. These receptors were collected from a man between 35 and 55 years old in good health and CMV-seropositive.

This clone was seen a few times. The chain recombines TRBV19 with TRBJ2-5, with a tentative D call TRBD2 (5 bases). Per the germline V gene, CDR1 is LNHDA and CDR2 is SQIVND (reference sequence). Trimming shortened V by 5 bases and J by 7 bases, and 11 bases separated the two germline ends. CDR3 length: 12 amino acids. CDR3 bases: TGTGCCAGTAGTTCCTCAGGAGGGACCCAGTACTTC. Translating it yields CASSSSGGTQYF.

This clone was seen more than once but under ten times. The chain uses TRBV25-1 and TRBJ1-1; TRBD1 agrees at 9 bases. Looked up from germline, CDR1 is MGHDK and CDR2 is SYGVNS. The CDR3 runs 14 residues. Losses at the gene ends were 4 bases for V and 9 bases for J; bases not matched to a gene: 9. CDR3 nucleotide sequence: TGTGCCAGCAGTGCCGTCCCGGGACAGGGAAAAGCTTTCTTT. It yields the protein CASSAVPGQGKAFF.

The chain recombines TRBV6-1 with TRBJ2-1; D uncertain. The CDR3 extends over 14 amino acids. The V gene lost 4 bases and the J gene lost 10 bases, with 17 bases spanning the gap. Germline V gene sequence: CDR1 MNHNS, CDR2 SASEGT. As DNA, the CDR3 is TGTGCCAGCAGTGCCACCCCTAACGCGTGGGAGCAGTTCTTC. Translating it yields CASSATPNAWEQFF.

V gene TRBV2 combines with J gene TRBJ2-5; weak D call: TRBD1 (6 bases). Germline CDR1 is SNHLY and CDR2 is FYNNEI. The V end lost 3 bases, the J end lost 5 bases, and 13 bases lay between the germline ends. CDR3 size: 14 residues. The CDR3 is CASSDGGGYETQYF. The CDR3 coding sequence is TGTGCCAGCAGTGATGGGGGCGGGTACGAGACCCAGTACTTC.

V gene TRBV9 combines with J gene TRBJ1-3; the D is unclear. CDR1 and CDR2 from the germline V gene are SGDLS and YYNGEE. Trimming stripped 4 bases from V and 5 bases from J, with 13 bases between. This CDR3 contains 14 residues. CDR3 sequence reads: CASSPSTARNTIYF. CDR3 coding DNA: TGTGCCAGCAGCCCCAGTACAGCACGAAACACCATATATTTT.

The rearrangement joins TRBV6-5 to TRBJ1-2, with TRBD1 matching over 7 bases. Germline-derived CDR1 and CDR2 are MNHEY and SVGAGI. This CDR3 contains 13 residues. After removal of 6 bases from V and 10 bases from J, the junction contained 11 bases not matched to a gene. In nucleotides, the CDR3 is TGTGCCAGCAGCCGGGACAGAGAAGATGCCTACACCTTC. Its translation: CASSRDREDAYTF.

This clone was observed a few times. V usage is TRBV21-1 and J usage is TRBJ2-7; the table's D call of TRBD2 was not tested on the DNA. TRBV21-1 is a pseudogene locus. There are 16 residues in the CDR3. The chain's CDR3 is CASSKAGGLAGYEQYF. In nucleotides, the CDR3 is TGTGCCAGCAGCAAAGCAGGGGGTCTAGCGGGGTACGAGCAGTACTTC.

This rearrangement joins TRBV5-1 to TRBJ2-5; D not resolved. Germline CDR1 is SGHRS and CDR2 is YFSETQ. V was trimmed by 0 bases and J by 5 bases, leaving 14 bases between them. CDR3 length: 15 amino acids. CDR3 DNA sequence: TGCGCCAGCAGCTTGGCCATTCAGGTCAGCGAGACCCAGTACTTC. It encodes CASSLAIQVSETQYF.

This CDR3 reads CASSLGALSYEQYF. The CDR3 DNA reads TGTGCCAGCAGCTTGGGAGCCCTGTCCTACGAGCAGTACTTC. J is TRBJ2-7 and V is TRBV5-7, with unresolved D. TRBV5-7 is marked as an open reading frame, function uncertain. The length of the CDR3 is 14 residues. V was cut by 0 bases and J by 1 base, with 8 bases left in between.

The J gene is TRBJ2-5, the V gene TRBV7-2; possibly TRBD2 for D (5 bases). The CDR3 spans 14 residues. V was clipped by 2 bases and J by 4 bases, with 11 bases between them. Germline assignment: CDR1 SGHTA and CDR2 FQGNSA. The CDR3 loop reads CASSLSLAGETQYF. The DNA for the CDR3 is TGTGCCAGCAGCTTATCCCTAGCCGGAGAGACCCAGTACTTC.

This clone showed up just a few times. The chain is built from TRBV7-3 and TRBJ2-7, with 8 nucleotides matching TRBD2. The CDR3 loop spans 13 amino acids. V was pared by 5 bases and J by 7 bases, with 7 bases of the junction left unmatched. CDR1 is SGHTA and CDR2 is FQGTGA in the germline V gene. CDR3 in amino acids: CASSISGTQEQYF. CDR3 DNA: TGTGCCAGCAGCATTAGCGGGACACAGGAGCAGTACTTC.

V gene TRBV4-3 combines with J gene TRBJ2-7; 7 bases line up with TRBD1. The V gene's germline CDR1 is LGHNA and CDR2 YSLEER. This CDR3 has 15 amino acids. The ends lost 3 bases at V and 0 bases at J; junction bases unmatched: 5. The CDR3 DNA follows: TGCGCCAGCAGCCAGGCGACAGGGATCTCCTACGAGCAGTACTTC. This sequence encodes CASSQATGISYEQYF.

V is TRBV13 and J is TRBJ1-1, with D perhaps matching TRBD1 (5 bases). The CDR3 is 17 amino acids. V lost 5 bases and J 1 base, leaving 20 bases between the germline ends. CDR1 is PRHDT and CDR2 is FYEKMQ in the germline V gene (reference sequence). The CDR3 DNA follows: TGTGCCAGCAGCGTTAGGTGGGACTGGGGGTCGAACACTGAAGCTTTCTTT. Its protein is CASSVRWDWGSNTEAFF.

The V call is TRBV7-3, the J call TRBJ2-1; 7 bases are shared with TRBD2. Germline assignment: CDR1 SGHTA and CDR2 FQGTGA. The CDR3 is 16 residues long. V was clipped by 5 bases and J by 0 bases; unmatched bases: 7. The CDR3 DNA reads TGTGCCAGCAGCCCCTCTAGCGGTGGCTCCTACAATGAGCAGTTCTTC. Protein sequence: CASSPSSGGSYNEQFF.

This clone was observed once. CDR3 sequence (DNA): TGTGCCAGCAGCTTACACGGGGAGCTGTTTTTT. Translation: CASSLHGELFF. The V and J genes are TRBV11-3 and TRBJ2-2; D call uncertain. The CDR3 sequence is 11 residues long. Germline V gene data show CDR1 as SGHNT and CDR2 as YENEEA. V was trimmed by 2 bases and J by 7 bases, leaving 2 bases between them.

This chain links TRBV4-2 with TRBJ2-2; 8 bases map to TRBD1. Germline CDR1 and CDR2: LGHNA and YNFKEQ. The J segment lost 0 bases and the V segment lost 4 bases, leaving 7 bases of the junction unmatched. This CDR3 spans 17 amino acids. The CDR3 region has the DNA TGTGCCAGCAGCCGAGGGGCGACAGGGGCGAACACCGGGGAGCTGTTTTTT. Protein sequence: CASSRGATGANTGELFF.

The chain uses TRBV13 and TRBJ2-2; tentative D call: TRBD2 (6 bases). V gave up 1 base and J gave up 2 bases, with 11 bases separating them. Germline V gene data show CDR1 as PRHDT and CDR2 as FYEKMQ (reference sequence). The CDR3 has 16 amino acids. CDR3 loop: CASSLEGGINTGELFF. The CDR3 DNA reads TGTGCCAGCAGCTTAGAGGGCGGGATAAACACCGGGGAGCTGTTTTTT.

The rearrangement joins TRBV29-1 to TRBJ2-5; 7 bases line up with TRBD1. The CDR3 has 14 residues. Germline trimming cut 6 bases from V and 5 bases from J; bases unmatched to any gene: 12. Germline loops: CDR1 SQVTM, CDR2 ANQGSEA. The CDR3 DNA is TGCAGCGTCAACAGTTTGACAGGGATGGAGACCCAGTACTTC. Its protein product is CSVNSLTGMETQYF.

The J gene is TRBJ2-7, the V gene TRBV4-1; D not certain. Trimming removed 6 bases at V and 6 bases at J, with 21 bases between. CDR3 size: 15 residues. Germline lookup yields CDR1 MGHRA and CDR2 YSYEKL. The DNA of the CDR3 is TGCGCCAGCAGACAAAACCAGTTTTCCGACTCCGAGCAGTACTTC. This translates into CASRQNQFSDSEQYF.

This clone was observed once. The V gene is TRBV5-1, the J gene TRBJ2-2; 7 nucleotides line up with TRBD1. The germline gives CDR1 SGHRS, CDR2 YFSETQ. With 6 bases clipped from V and 5 bases from J, the junction kept 7 bases outside the gene matches. The CDR3 contains 14 residues. CDR3 protein: CASTQGVATGELFF. The DNA for the CDR3 is TGCGCCAGCACCCAGGGGGTGGCGACCGGGGAGCTGTTTTTT.

The J gene is TRBJ1-1, the V gene TRBV6-5, with D maybe TRBD1 (5 bases). The germline V gene has CDR1 MNHEY and CDR2 SVGAGI. Deletions cut 6 bases from V and 0 bases from J, with 14 bases between. CDR3 length: 15 residues. The CDR3 bases are TGTGCCAGCAGCAGGGTTACGCGGATGAACACTGAAGCTTTCTTT. Its protein product is CASSRVTRMNTEAFF.

The chain is built from TRBV30 and TRBJ2-7, with D unclear. Germline V gives CDR1 GTSNPN, CDR2 SVGIG (reference sequence). CDR3 size: 14 residues. Trimming removed 0 bases at V and 4 bases at J, with 13 bases between. For the CDR3, the DNA is TGTGCCTGGAGTGTAGTCCTAGTTGAATACGAGCAGTACTTC. It codes for CAWSVVLVEYEQYF.